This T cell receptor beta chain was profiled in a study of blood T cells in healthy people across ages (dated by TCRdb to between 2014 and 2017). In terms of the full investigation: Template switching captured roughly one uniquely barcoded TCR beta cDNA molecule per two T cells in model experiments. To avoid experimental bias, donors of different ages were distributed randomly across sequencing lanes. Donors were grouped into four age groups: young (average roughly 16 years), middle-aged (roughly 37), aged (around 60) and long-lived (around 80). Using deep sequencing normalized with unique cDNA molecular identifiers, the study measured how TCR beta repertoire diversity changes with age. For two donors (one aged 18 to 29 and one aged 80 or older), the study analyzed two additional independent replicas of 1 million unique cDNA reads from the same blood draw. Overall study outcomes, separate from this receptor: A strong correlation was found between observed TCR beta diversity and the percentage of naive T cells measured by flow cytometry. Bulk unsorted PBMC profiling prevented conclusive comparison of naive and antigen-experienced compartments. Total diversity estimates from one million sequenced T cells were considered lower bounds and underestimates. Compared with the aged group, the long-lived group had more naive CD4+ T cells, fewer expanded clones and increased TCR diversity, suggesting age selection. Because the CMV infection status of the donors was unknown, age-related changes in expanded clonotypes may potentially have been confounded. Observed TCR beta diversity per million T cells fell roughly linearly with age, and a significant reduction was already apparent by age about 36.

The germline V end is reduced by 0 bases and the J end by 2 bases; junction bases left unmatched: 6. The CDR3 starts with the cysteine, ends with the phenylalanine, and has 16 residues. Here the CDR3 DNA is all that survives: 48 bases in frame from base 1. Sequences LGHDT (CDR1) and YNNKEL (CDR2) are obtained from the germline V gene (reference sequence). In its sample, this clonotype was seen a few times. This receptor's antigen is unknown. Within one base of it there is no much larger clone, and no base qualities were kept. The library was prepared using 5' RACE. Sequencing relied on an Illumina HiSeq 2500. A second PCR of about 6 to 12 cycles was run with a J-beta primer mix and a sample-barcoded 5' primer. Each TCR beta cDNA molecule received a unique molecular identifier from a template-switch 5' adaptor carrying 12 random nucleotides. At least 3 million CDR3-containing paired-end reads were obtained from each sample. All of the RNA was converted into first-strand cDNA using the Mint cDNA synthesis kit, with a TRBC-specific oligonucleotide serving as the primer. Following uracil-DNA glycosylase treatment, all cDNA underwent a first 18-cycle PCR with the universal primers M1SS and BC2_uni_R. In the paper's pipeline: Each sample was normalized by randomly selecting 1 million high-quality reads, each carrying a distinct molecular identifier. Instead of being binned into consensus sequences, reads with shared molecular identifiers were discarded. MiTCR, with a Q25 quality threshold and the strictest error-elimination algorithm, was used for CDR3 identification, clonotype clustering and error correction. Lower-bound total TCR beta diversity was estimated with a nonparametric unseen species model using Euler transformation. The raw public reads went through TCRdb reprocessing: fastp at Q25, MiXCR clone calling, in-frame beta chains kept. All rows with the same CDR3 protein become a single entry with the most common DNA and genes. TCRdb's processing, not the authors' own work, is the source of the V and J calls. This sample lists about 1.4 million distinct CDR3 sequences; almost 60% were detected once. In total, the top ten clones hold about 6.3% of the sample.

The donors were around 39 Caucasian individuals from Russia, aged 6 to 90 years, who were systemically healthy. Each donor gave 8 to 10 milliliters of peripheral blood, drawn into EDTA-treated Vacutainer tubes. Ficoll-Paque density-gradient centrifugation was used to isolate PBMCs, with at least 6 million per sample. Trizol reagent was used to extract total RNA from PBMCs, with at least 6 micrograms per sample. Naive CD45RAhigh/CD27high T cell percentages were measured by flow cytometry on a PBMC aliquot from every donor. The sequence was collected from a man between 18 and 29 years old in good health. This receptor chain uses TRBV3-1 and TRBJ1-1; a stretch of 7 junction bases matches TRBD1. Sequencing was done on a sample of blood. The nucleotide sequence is TGTGCCAGCAGCCAAGAGATAAACAGGGGAAACACTGAAGCTTTCTTT. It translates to CASSQEINRGNTEAFF.